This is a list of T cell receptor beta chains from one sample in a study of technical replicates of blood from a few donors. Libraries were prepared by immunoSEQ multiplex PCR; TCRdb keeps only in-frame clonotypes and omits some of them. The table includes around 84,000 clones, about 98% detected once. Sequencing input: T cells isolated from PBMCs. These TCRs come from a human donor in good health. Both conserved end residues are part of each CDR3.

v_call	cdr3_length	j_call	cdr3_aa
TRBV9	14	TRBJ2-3	CASSVGQGARAQYF
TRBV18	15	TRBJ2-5	CASSPSQGEGETQYF
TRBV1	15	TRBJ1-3	CTSSRIQNSGNTIYF
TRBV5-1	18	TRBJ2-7	CASSLGTSGRAFNYEQYF
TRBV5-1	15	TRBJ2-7	CASSLGDRDLYEQYF
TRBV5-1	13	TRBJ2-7	CASSLDRVNEQYF
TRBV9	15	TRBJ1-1	CASSVYGDMNTEAFF
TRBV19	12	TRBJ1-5	CASSWERRTQHF
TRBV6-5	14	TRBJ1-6	CASSPGINSSPLHF
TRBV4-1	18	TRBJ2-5	CASSPMTSAATSMGTQYF
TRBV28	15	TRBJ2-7	CASTREGQGAYEQYF
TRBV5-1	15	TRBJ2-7	CASSPLAGSSYEQYF
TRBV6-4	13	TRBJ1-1	CASRIGQNTEAFF
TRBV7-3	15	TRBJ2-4	CASSLSGLAANIQYF